This passage covers 22 T cell receptor beta chains from one sample sequenced in a study of blood T cells in healthy people across ages. Then a second PCR, running roughly 7 to 11 cycles, was carried out with a sample-barcoded 5' primer and a J-beta primer mix. TCRdb re-analysed the 5' RACE reads in MiXCR, keeping a single row per CDR3 protein. The data hold 800,000 to 950,000 distinct CDR3 sequences, with 48% observed a single time. The sample was blood. These receptors were obtained from a man younger than 40 in good health.

The chain uses TRBV11-3 and TRBJ2-4; D is uncertain. Judging by the DNA end, TRBJ2-7 fits better; the J call may be wrong. The CDR3 sequence is 14 residues long. Germline V gene data show CDR1 as SGHNT and CDR2 as YENEEA. CDR3: CASSDSAGTYEQYF. The CDR3 DNA sequence: TGTGCCAGCAGTGATTCGGCTGGTACCTACGAGCAGTACTTC.

This clonotype is a singleton in its sample. The chain couples TRBV20-1 to TRBJ1-1, with D hard to call. This CDR3 contains 12 residues. The germline gives CDR1 DFQATT, CDR2 SNEGSKA (reference sequence). CDR3 in DNA: TGCAGAGTTGATGAAGGGCACACTGAAGCTTTCTTT. Protein sequence: CRVDEGHTEAFF.

The V call is TRBV6-2 or TRBV6-3, the J call TRBJ1-1; 9 bases are shared with TRBD1. The CDR3 is made up of 13 amino acids. Germline V gene lookup returns CDR1 MNHEY and CDR2 SVGEGT. Losses at the gene ends were 2 bases for V and 7 bases for J; bases not matched to a gene: 2. The CDR3: CASSYGQGIEAFF. In DNA form, the CDR3 reads TGTGCCAGCAGTTACGGACAGGGGATTGAAGCTTTCTTT.

The chain couples TRBV6-6 to TRBJ1-2; D may be TRBD1 (5 bases). The V gene lost 7 bases and the J gene lost 8 bases, with 23 bases spanning the gap. Germline values: CDR1 MNHNY, CDR2 SVGAGI (reference sequence). CDR3 length equals 15 residues. DNA of the CDR3: TGTGCCAGCACCCCACAAACACAGGTCTTAGGGGGCTACACCTTC. Encoded protein: CASTPQTQVLGGYTF.

The CDR3 DNA is TGCAGCGTTGAAAGGGACGGGGATAAAGCTTTCTTT. The encoded protein is CSVERDGDKAFF. The rearrangement links TRBV29-1 to TRBJ1-1; tentative D call: TRBD1 (5 bases). V dropped 2 bases and J dropped 9 bases, with 13 bases sitting between them. Germline values: CDR1 SQVTM, CDR2 ANQGSEA. This CDR3 spans 12 amino acids.

This clonotype was detected many times. This chain uses TRBV20-1 with TRBJ1-5, with TRBD1 matching 7 bases. The V and J ends lost 1 base and 6 bases, in that order; junction bases with no gene match: 15. The V gene's germline CDR1 is DFQATT and CDR2 SNEGSKA (reference sequence). The CDR3 loop spans 17 amino acids. This chain's CDR3 is CSARVGRTQGVSQPQHF. In DNA form, the CDR3 reads TGCAGTGCTAGAGTAGGGCGGACCCAGGGGGTCAGTCAGCCCCAGCATTTT.

The gene calls are TRBV30 and TRBJ2-3, with 7 bases matching TRBD2. The germline V gene encodes CDR1 GTSNPN and CDR2 SVGIG (reference sequence). Germline trimming cut 4 bases from V and 6 bases from J; bases unmatched to any gene: 10. This CDR3 has 14 residues. The CDR3 loop is CAWKSGTITDTQYF. The CDR3 nucleotides read TGTGCCTGGAAATCAGGGACTATAACGGATACGCAGTATTTT.

The chain couples TRBV30 to TRBJ2-7, with D tentatively TRBD1 (6 bases). The germline V and J ends were trimmed by 3 bases and 5 bases, with 23 bases remaining between them. The CDR3 sequence is 16 residues long. The germline V gene encodes CDR1 GTSNPN and CDR2 SVGIG (reference sequence). The CDR3 nucleotides read TGTGCCTGGAGGCCTCGACGGACAGAAGTACCCGACGAGCAGTACTTC. Its translation is CAWRPRRTEVPDEQYF.

For the CDR3, the DNA is TGCAGTGCTAGAGAGGGAGAAGAGACCCAGTACTTC. This translates into CSAREGEETQYF. V is TRBV20-1 and J is TRBJ2-5; D possibly corresponds to TRBD2 (5 bases). V was clipped by 0 bases and J by 3 bases, with 5 bases between them. The CDR3 is 12 amino acids. Germline V gene data show CDR1 as DFQATT and CDR2 as SNEGSKA (reference sequence).

For this clonotype: The germline gene is not matched at one end of the junction; a read error may be the cause. V gene TRBV5-1 combines with J gene TRBJ2-3; D is unresolved. CDR1 is SGHRS, CDR2 YFSETQ, per germline. The CDR3 runs to 12 residues. The CDR3 region is CASSRNADTQYF. The DNA of the CDR3 is TGTGCCAGCAGTCGGAACGCAGATACGCAGTATTTT.

V gene TRBV20-1 combines with J gene TRBJ1-5; D not resolved. V gave up 3 bases and J gave up 0 bases, with 12 bases separating them. Looked up from germline, CDR1 is DFQATT and CDR2 is SNEGSKA (reference sequence). This CDR3 has 15 amino acids. CDR3 protein: CSASQLHTSNQPQHF. In DNA, the CDR3 is TGCAGTGCTAGTCAGCTGCATACTAGCAATCAGCCCCAGCATTTT.

This clonotype was picked up a small number of times. The rearrangement joins TRBV20-1 to TRBJ1-1; possible D gene TRBD1, 6 bases. The germline gives CDR1 DFQATT, CDR2 SNEGSKA (reference sequence). Trimming took 4 bases from V and 1 from J, leaving 10 bases between them. This CDR3 is 13 amino acids long. Written as DNA, the CDR3 is TGCAGTGCTATAAGGGGGGGGAACACTGAAGCTTTCTTT. It translates to CSAIRGGNTEAFF.

The chain links TRBV7-9 to TRBJ2-7; 12 nucleotides agree with TRBD2. Germline CDR1 and CDR2: SEHNR and FQNEAQ (reference sequence). The ends lost 3 bases at V and 7 bases at J; junction bases unmatched: 7. This CDR3 is built from 15 residues. The CDR3 DNA sequence: TGTGCCAGCAGCTTGGGACTAGCGGGTGCCCTGGAGCAGTACTTC. Its protein product is CASSLGLAGALEQYF.

This clonotype was detected a few times. V and J are TRBV4-1 and TRBJ2-5, with D perhaps matching TRBD1 (5 bases). The DNA end is a closer match to TRBJ2-7, so the J assignment may be wrong. The length of the CDR3 is 16 residues. CDR1 is MGHRA and CDR2 is YSYEKL in the germline V gene. The CDR3 loop is CASSQDRPGYLAEQYF. DNA of the CDR3: TGCGCCAGCAGCCAAGATCGCCCAGGGTACCTCGCCGAGCAGTACTTC.

V gene TRBV7-2 combines with J gene TRBJ2-5, with 8 bases aligning to TRBD1. J lost 4 bases, V lost 5 bases, and 9 bases had no gene match. This CDR3 has 15 residues. Germline V gene lookup returns CDR1 SGHTA and CDR2 FQGNSA. Written as DNA, the CDR3 is TGTGCCAGCAGCCCAATGGACAGGGCGGGAGAGACCCAGTACTTC. Its translation: CASSPMDRAGETQYF.

This clonotype occurred a few times. The J gene is TRBJ1-2, the V gene TRBV5-6; D ambiguous. The V gene lost 3 bases and the J gene lost 2 bases, with 14 bases spanning the gap. The CDR3 sequence is 15 residues long. Germline V gives CDR1 SGHDT, CDR2 YYEEEE. CDR3 in DNA: TGTGCCAGCAGCTCAATAACCTCGGGGAACTATGGCTACACCTTC. This encodes CASSSITSGNYGYTF.

The chain joins TRBV20-1 to TRBJ1-5; 7 nucleotides agree with TRBD1. J was trimmed by 1 base and V by 6 bases; bases with no gene match: 6. Germline V gene data show CDR1 as DFQATT and CDR2 as SNEGSKA (reference sequence). This CDR3 has 14 amino acids. CDR3 sequence reads: CSAGTAESNQPQHF. Here the CDR3 DNA reads TGCAGTGCCGGGACAGCAGAAAGCAATCAGCCCCAGCATTTT.

This clonotype has only one observation. V gene TRBV20-1 combines with J gene TRBJ2-3; 16 bases map to TRBD2. The V gene end was trimmed by 2 bases and the J gene end by 2 bases; junction bases not matched to a gene: 4. The germline gives CDR1 DFQATT, CDR2 SNEGSKA (reference sequence). The CDR3 loop spans 17 amino acids. DNA of the CDR3: TGCAGTGCTAGATCGGGACTAGCGGGGGGGCCCACAGATACGCAGTATTTT. Amino acid sequence: CSARSGLAGGPTDTQYF.

This chain joins TRBV5-5 and TRBJ1-4; 10 bases fit TRBD1. Germline V lookup: CDR1 SGHKS, CDR2 YYEKEE (reference sequence). With V trimmed by 1 base and J by 2 bases, 5 bases remained unmatched. The length of the CDR3 is 17 residues. The CDR3 spells CASSLRDRGSTNEKLFF. CDR3 bases: TGTGCCAGCAGCTTGCGGGACAGGGGATCCACTAATGAAAAACTGTTTTTT.

This chain joins TRBV20-1 and TRBJ2-7; no clear D gene. Trimming pared 0 bases from V and 0 bases from J, leaving 9 bases between. Germline assignment: CDR1 DFQATT and CDR2 SNEGSKA (reference sequence). CDR3 size: 14 residues. As DNA, the CDR3 is TGCAGTGCTAGAGATCACCAAAGCTCCTACGAGCAGTACTTC. This translates into CSARDHQSSYEQYF.

CDR3 region: CASRPGQNYGYTF. In DNA, the CDR3 is TGTGCCAGCAGACCGGGACAAAACTATGGCTACACCTTC. The chain carries TRBV28 and TRBJ1-2; TRBD1 might be the D (6 bases). Germline V gene lookup returns CDR1 MDHEN and CDR2 SYDVKM. The CDR3 has 13 amino acids. V was trimmed by 6 bases and J by 2 bases, leaving 10 bases between them.

The DNA for the CDR3 is TGTGCCAGCAGCCTTAACGGGAATTCACCCCTCCACTTT. It codes for CASSLNGNSPLHF. This chain links TRBV2 with TRBJ1-6; D uncertain. Germline V lookup: CDR1 SNHLY, CDR2 FYNNEI. Trimming removed 6 bases from V and 7 bases from J, with 10 bases in between. This CDR3 region has 13 residues.